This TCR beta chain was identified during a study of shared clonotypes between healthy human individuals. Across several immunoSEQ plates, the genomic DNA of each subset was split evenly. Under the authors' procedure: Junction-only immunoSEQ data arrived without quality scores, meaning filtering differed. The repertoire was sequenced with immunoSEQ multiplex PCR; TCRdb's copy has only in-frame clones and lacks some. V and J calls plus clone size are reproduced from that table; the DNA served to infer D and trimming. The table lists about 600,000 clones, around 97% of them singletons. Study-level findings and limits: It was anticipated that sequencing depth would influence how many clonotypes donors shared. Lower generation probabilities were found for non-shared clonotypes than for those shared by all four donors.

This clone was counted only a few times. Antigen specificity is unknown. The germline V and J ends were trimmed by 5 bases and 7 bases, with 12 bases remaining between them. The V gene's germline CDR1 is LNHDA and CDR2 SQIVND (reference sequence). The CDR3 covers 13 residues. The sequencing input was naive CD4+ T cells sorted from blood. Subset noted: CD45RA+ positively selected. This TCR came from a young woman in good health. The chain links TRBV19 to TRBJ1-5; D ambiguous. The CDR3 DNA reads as TGTGCCAGTAGTCGAACTGGGGAGCAGCCCCAGCATTTT. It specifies CASSRTGEQPQHF.